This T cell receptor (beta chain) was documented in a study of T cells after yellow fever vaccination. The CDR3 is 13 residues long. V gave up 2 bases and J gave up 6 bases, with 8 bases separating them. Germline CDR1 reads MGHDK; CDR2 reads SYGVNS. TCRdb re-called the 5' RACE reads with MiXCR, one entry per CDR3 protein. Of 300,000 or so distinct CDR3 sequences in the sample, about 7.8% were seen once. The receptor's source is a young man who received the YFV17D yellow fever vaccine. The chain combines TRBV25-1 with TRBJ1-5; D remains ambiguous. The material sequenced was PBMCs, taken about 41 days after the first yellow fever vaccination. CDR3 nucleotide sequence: TGTGCCAGCAGTGAACGTGCTAGTCAGCCCCAGCATTTT. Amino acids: CASSERASQPQHF.